Listed below are T cell receptor beta chains from one sample, sequenced in a study of Ad26.COV2.S vaccination and SARS-CoV-2 variants. Generated by immunoSEQ multiplex PCR, the TCRdb table keeps only in-frame clones and is missing some. The data contain about 680,000 clones, roughly nine tenths of them seen just once; the ten biggest clones take up around 1.5%. The material was peripheral blood, obtained in a trial of Ad26.COV2.S vaccine versus placebo. These TCRs come from a person aged 18-60 years who received the Ad26.COV2.S COVID-19 vaccine or a placebo. Each CDR3 is given with its conserved first and last residue. Fields, in order: D gene, V gene, clone size, J gene, CDR3 protein, CDR3 DNA. D genes are given only for firm matches. Not all rows give a size; the values are once, few, many and, for expanded clones, a class.

d_gene: NA; v_gene: TRBV12-3/TRBV12-4; abundance: NA; j_gene: TRBJ2-1; CDR3aa: CASSLVRGNEQFF; CDR3nt: TGTGCCAGCAGTTTGGTACGAGGCAATGAGCAGTTCTTC
d_gene: NA; v_gene: TRBV6-5; abundance: NA; j_gene: TRBJ2-1; CDR3aa: CASSSPLYNEQFF; CDR3nt: TGTGCCAGCAGTTCCCCCCTGTACAATGAGCAGTTCTTC
d_gene: NA; v_gene: TRBV18; abundance: NA; j_gene: TRBJ1-3; CDR3aa: CASSPQVPSGNTIYF; CDR3nt: TGTGCCAGCTCTCCACAGGTTCCCTCTGGAAACACCATATATTTT
d_gene: TRBD1; v_gene: TRBV2; abundance: NA; j_gene: TRBJ2-7; CDR3aa: CASRLLRQGSITYEQYF; CDR3nt: TGTGCCAGCAGACTTCTCCGACAGGGTTCGATTACCTACGAGCAGTACTTC
d_gene: TRBD1; v_gene: TRBV7-2; abundance: once; j_gene: TRBJ2-5; CDR3aa: CASSSIRQGRETQYF; CDR3nt: TGTGCCAGCAGCTCAATCAGACAGGGGCGGGAGACCCAGTACTTC
d_gene: NA; v_gene: TRBV5-1; abundance: NA; j_gene: TRBJ2-7; CDR3aa: CASSLGWVLPSYEQYF; CDR3nt: TGCGCCAGCAGCTTGGGTTGGGTGCTCCCCTCCTACGAGCAGTACTTC
d_gene: TRBD1; v_gene: TRBV27; abundance: few; j_gene: TRBJ1-4; CDR3aa: CASSSSYLDRGYEKLFF; CDR3nt: TGTGCCAGCAGTAGTTCTTATTTGGACAGGGGTTATGAAAAACTGTTTTTT
d_gene: NA; v_gene: TRBV18; abundance: NA; j_gene: TRBJ1-2; CDR3aa: CASSPSGNYGYTF; CDR3nt: TGTGCCAGCTCACCATCTGGGAACTATGGCTACACCTTC
d_gene: NA; v_gene: TRBV29-1; abundance: NA; j_gene: TRBJ1-1; CDR3aa: CSVEMIQNTEAFF; CDR3nt: TGCAGCGTTGAAATGATACAGAACACTGAAGCTTTCTTT
d_gene: NA; v_gene: TRBV11-2; abundance: NA; j_gene: TRBJ2-1; CDR3aa: CASSLQIGLLSYNEQFF; CDR3nt: TGTGCCAGCAGCTTGCAAATCGGACTGCTTTCCTACAATGAGCAGTTCTTC
d_gene: NA; v_gene: TRBV20-1; abundance: NA; j_gene: TRBJ1-1; CDR3aa: CSATSPGEAFF; CDR3nt: TGCAGTGCTACCTCGCCAGGTGAAGCTTTCTTT
d_gene: NA; v_gene: TRBV10-3; abundance: NA; j_gene: TRBJ1-1; CDR3aa: CAISEPGVLTGKAFF; CDR3nt: TGTGCCATCAGCGAACCAGGGGTATTAACAGGTAAAGCTTTCTTT
d_gene: TRBD1; v_gene: TRBV7-2; abundance: NA; j_gene: TRBJ2-1; CDR3aa: CASSLGPGTGGGEQFF; CDR3nt: TGTGCCAGCAGCTTAGGGCCCGGGACAGGGGGAGGTGAGCAGTTCTTC
d_gene: TRBD1; v_gene: TRBV19; abundance: NA; j_gene: TRBJ1-3; CDR3aa: CASSRGTGSGNTIYF; CDR3nt: TGTGCCAGTAGTCGGGGGACAGGGAGTGGAAACACCATATATTTT
d_gene: NA; v_gene: TRBV24-1; abundance: NA; j_gene: TRBJ2-1; CDR3aa: CATSAISVDEQFF; CDR3nt: TGTGCCACCAGCGCTATTTCGGTCGATGAGCAGTTCTTC
d_gene: NA; v_gene: TRBV3-1/TRBV3-2; abundance: NA; j_gene: TRBJ1-1; CDR3aa: CASSQVEKGGAFF; CDR3nt: TGTGCCAGCAGCCAAGTAGAAAAAGGAGGAGCTTTCTTT
d_gene: NA; v_gene: TRBV6-5; abundance: many; j_gene: TRBJ2-6; CDR3aa: CASSYSVLRANVLTF; CDR3nt: TGTGCCAGCAGTTACTCCGTCCTGAGGGCCAACGTCCTGACTTTC
d_gene: TRBD1; v_gene: TRBV30; abundance: NA; j_gene: TRBJ1-5; CDR3aa: CAWSVQGNNQPQHF; CDR3nt: TGTGCCTGGAGCGTACAGGGGAACAATCAGCCCCAGCATTTT
d_gene: NA; v_gene: TRBV3-1/TRBV3-2; abundance: once; j_gene: TRBJ2-1; CDR3aa: CASSAPGLYNEQFF; CDR3nt: TGTGCCAGCAGCGCCCCGGGACTCTACAATGAGCAGTTCTTC
d_gene: NA; v_gene: TRBV18; abundance: NA; j_gene: TRBJ2-5; CDR3aa: CASSEGVRTVQETQYF; CDR3nt: TGTGCCAGCTCAGAGGGCGTCCGGACAGTTCAAGAGACCCAGTACTTC
d_gene: NA; v_gene: TRBV6-6; abundance: once; j_gene: TRBJ1-4; CDR3aa: CASSYPSGGGEKLFF; CDR3nt: TGTGCCAGCAGTTACCCATCGGGGGGCGGTGAAAAACTGTTTTTT
d_gene: NA; v_gene: TRBV6-5; abundance: once; j_gene: TRBJ2-5; CDR3aa: CASSYAGRNQETQYF; CDR3nt: TGTGCCAGCAGTTATGCGGGGCGCAACCAAGAGACCCAGTACTTC
d_gene: NA; v_gene: TRBV27; abundance: NA; j_gene: TRBJ1-2; CDR3aa: CASSLGAGEALYGYTF; CDR3nt: TGTGCCAGCAGTTTAGGGGCAGGGGAGGCCCTCTATGGCTACACCTTC
d_gene: NA; v_gene: TRBV5-1; abundance: NA; j_gene: TRBJ1-1; CDR3aa: CASSLRSGMNTEAFF; CDR3nt: TGCGCCAGCAGCTTGAGGTCAGGGATGAACACTGAAGCTTTCTTT
d_gene: TRBD2; v_gene: TRBV19; abundance: once; j_gene: TRBJ2-7; CDR3aa: CASSLVSSGSNEQYF; CDR3nt: TGTGCCAGTAGTCTAGTATCTAGCGGGAGTAACGAGCAGTACTTC
d_gene: NA; v_gene: TRBV5-1; abundance: NA; j_gene: TRBJ2-7; CDR3aa: CASSVTASSYEQYF; CDR3nt: TGCGCCAGCAGCGTGACGGCGAGCTCCTACGAGCAGTACTTC
d_gene: NA; v_gene: TRBV15; abundance: few; j_gene: TRBJ2-1; CDR3aa: CATSRDRAAHPGEQFF; CDR3nt: TGTGCCACCAGCAGAGATAGGGCCGCGCATCCTGGCGAGCAGTTCTTC
d_gene: TRBD1; v_gene: TRBV3-1/TRBV3-2; abundance: NA; j_gene: TRBJ1-4; CDR3aa: CASKTGTGGEKLFF; CDR3nt: TGTGCCAGCAAGACCGGGACAGGGGGTGAAAAACTGTTTTTT
d_gene: NA; v_gene: TRBV7-9; abundance: NA; j_gene: TRBJ2-2; CDR3aa: CASSRGAGELFF; CDR3nt: TGTGCCAGCAGCCGAGGGGCCGGGGAGCTGTTTTTT
d_gene: NA; v_gene: TRBV2; abundance: NA; j_gene: TRBJ2-1; CDR3aa: CASNGAGVNNEQFF; CDR3nt: TGTGCCAGCAATGGGGCCGGGGTCAACAATGAGCAGTTCTTC
d_gene: NA; v_gene: TRBV18; abundance: NA; j_gene: TRBJ1-1; CDR3aa: CASSDSENTEAFF; CDR3nt: TGTGCCAGCTCAGACTCAGAGAACACTGAAGCTTTCTTT
d_gene: NA; v_gene: TRBV19; abundance: NA; j_gene: TRBJ2-3; CDR3aa: CASSASTGRGTDTQYF; CDR3nt: TGTGCCAGTAGTGCTTCGACAGGTCGAGGCACAGATACGCAGTATTTT